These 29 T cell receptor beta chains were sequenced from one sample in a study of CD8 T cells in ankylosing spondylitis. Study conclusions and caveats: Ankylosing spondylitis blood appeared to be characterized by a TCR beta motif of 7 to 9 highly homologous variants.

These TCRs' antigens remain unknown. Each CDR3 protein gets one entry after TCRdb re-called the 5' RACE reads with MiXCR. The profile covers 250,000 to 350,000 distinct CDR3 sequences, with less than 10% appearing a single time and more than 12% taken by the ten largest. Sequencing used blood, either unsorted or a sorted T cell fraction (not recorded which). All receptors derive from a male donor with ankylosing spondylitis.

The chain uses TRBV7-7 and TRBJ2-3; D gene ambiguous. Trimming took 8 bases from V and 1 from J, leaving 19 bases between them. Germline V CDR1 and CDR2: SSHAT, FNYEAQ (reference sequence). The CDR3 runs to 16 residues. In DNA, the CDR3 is TGTGCCAGCCTTACACCCTCAACGTACTGCACAGATACGCAGTATTTT. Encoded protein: CASLTPSTYCTDTQYF.

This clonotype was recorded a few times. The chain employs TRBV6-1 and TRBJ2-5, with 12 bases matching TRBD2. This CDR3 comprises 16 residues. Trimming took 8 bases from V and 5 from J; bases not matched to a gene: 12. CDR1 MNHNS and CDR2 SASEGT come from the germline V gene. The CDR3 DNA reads TGTGCCAGCCTTAGGGCTGTCCTAGCGGGAGGGGAGACCCAGTACTTC. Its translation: CASLRAVLAGGETQYF.

The CDR3, as DNA: TGCACCAGCGGCTACCCCAGGGGGCGCGTCTATGGCTACACCTTC. Translated: CTSGYPRGRVYGYTF. The chain combines TRBV1 with TRBJ1-2; the table's D call of TRBD1 was not tested on the DNA. TRBV1 is a pseudogene locus. CDR3 length equals 15 residues.

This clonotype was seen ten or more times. The CDR3 protein is CASSPDRGGDIQYF. In DNA form, the CDR3 reads TGTGCCAGCAGCCCAGACAGGGGAGGTGACATTCAGTACTTC. The chain carries TRBV7-2 and TRBJ2-4; 8 nucleotides agree with TRBD1. V lost 5 bases, J lost 8 bases, and 8 bases stayed unmatched. CDR3 length: 14 residues. Germline lookup yields CDR1 SGHTA and CDR2 FQGNSA.

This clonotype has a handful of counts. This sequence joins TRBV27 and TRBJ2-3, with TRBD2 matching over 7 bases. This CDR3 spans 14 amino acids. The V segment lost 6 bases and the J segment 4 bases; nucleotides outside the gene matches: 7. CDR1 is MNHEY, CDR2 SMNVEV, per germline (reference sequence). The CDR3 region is CASSRAGRADTQYF. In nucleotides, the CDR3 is TGTGCCAGCAGCCGAGCGGGAAGGGCAGATACGCAGTATTTT.

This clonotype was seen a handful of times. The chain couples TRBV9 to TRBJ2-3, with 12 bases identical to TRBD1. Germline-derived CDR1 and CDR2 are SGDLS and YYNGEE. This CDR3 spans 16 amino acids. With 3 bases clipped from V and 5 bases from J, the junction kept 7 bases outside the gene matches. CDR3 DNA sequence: TGTGCCAGCAGCGCTGTCGGGACAGGGGGCATAGATACGCAGTATTTT. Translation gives CASSAVGTGGIDTQYF.

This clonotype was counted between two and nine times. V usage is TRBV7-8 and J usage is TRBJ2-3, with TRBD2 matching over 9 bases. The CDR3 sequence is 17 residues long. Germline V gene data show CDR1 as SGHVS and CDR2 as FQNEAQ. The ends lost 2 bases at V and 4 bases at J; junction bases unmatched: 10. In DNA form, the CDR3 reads TGTGCCAGCAGCTTACGGGGTAGCGGGAGTTATGCAGATACGCAGTATTTT. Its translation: CASSLRGSGSYADTQYF.

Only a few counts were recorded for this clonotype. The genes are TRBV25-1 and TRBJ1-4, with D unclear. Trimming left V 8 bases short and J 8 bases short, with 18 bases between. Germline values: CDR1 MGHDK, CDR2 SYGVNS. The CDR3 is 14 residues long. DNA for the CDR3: TGTGCCAGCCGCCGGGCAGGCGAGCTGGAAAAACTGTTTTTT. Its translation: CASRRAGELEKLFF.

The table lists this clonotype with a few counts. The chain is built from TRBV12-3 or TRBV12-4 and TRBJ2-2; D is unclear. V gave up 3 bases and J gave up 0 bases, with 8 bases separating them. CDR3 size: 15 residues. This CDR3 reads CASSLVGSNTGELFF. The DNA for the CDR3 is TGTGCCAGCAGTTTGGTCGGGTCGAACACCGGGGAGCTGTTTTTT.

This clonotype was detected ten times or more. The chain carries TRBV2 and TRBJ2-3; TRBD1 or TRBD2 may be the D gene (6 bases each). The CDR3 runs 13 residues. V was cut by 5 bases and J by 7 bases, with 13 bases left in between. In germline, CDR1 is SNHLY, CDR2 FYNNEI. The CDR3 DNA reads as TGTGCCAGCAGTCCCGGGGGCAGCTATACGCAGTATTTT. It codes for CASSPGGSYTQYF.

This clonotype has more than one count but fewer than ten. CDR3 region: CSVEGLAGVPRTDTQYF. In DNA, the CDR3 is TGCAGCGTTGAAGGACTAGCGGGAGTTCCCCGCACAGATACGCAGTATTTT. The chain recombines TRBV29-1 with TRBJ2-3; 12 nucleotides line up with TRBD2. CDR3 length: 17 amino acids. The junction had 6 bases not matched to a gene; V was cut back by 1 base and J by 1 base. Germline V gene sequence: CDR1 SQVTM, CDR2 ANQGSEA.

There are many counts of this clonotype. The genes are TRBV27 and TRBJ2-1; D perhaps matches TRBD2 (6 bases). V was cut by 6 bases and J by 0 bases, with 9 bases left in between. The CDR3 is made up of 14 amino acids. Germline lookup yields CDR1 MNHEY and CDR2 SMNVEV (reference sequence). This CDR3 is CASRDYFSYNEQFF. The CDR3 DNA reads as TGTGCCAGCAGGGACTATTTCTCCTACAATGAGCAGTTCTTC.

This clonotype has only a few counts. Here the CDR3 DNA reads TGTGCCAGCAGGAAACAGGGGGCAAATTCACCCCTCCACTTT. This codes for CASRKQGANSPLHF. The chain links TRBV28 to TRBJ1-6; 9 nucleotides agree with TRBD1. CDR3 length: 14 amino acids. The V gene's germline CDR1 is MDHEN and CDR2 SYDVKM. After removal of 6 bases from V and 7 bases from J, the junction contained 4 bases not matched to a gene. Complete variable domain (other parts from reference TRBV28 and TRBJ1-6): DVKVTQSSRYLVKRTGEKVFLECVQDMDHENMFWYRQDPGLGLRLIYFSYDVKMKEKGDIPEGYSVSREKKERFSLILESASTNQTSMYLCASRKQGANSPLHFGNGTRLTVT.

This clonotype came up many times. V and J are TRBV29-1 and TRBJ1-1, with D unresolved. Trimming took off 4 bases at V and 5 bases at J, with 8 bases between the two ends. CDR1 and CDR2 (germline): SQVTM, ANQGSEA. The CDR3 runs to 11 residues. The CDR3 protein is CSVVIMTEAFF. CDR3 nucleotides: TGCAGCGTTGTAATCATGACTGAAGCTTTCTTT.

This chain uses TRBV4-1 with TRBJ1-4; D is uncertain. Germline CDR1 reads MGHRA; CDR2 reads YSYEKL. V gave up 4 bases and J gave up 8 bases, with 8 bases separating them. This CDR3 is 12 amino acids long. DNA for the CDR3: TGCGCCAGCAGCCGAATCGAGGAAAAACTGTTTTTT. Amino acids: CASSRIEEKLFF.

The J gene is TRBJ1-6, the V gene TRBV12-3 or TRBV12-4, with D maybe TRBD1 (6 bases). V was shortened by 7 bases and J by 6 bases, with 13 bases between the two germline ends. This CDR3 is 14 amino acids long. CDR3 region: CASNPTGFNSPLHF. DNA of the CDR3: TGTGCCAGCAACCCGACAGGATTTAATTCACCCCTCCACTTT.

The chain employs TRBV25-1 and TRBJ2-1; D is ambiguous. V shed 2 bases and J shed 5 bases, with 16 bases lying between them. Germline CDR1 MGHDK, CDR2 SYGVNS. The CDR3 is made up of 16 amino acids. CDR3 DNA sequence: TGTGCCAGCAGTGAAGTAGAATCGCCAGCTGACAATGAGCAGTTCTTC. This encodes CASSEVESPADNEQFF.

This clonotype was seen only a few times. The CDR3: CASSQVGGMNTEAFF. The CDR3 DNA is TGCGCCAGCAGCCAAGTTGGGGGGATGAACACTGAAGCTTTCTTT. The V gene is TRBV4-1, the J gene TRBJ1-1; tentatively, D is TRBD1 (5 bases). Per the germline V gene, CDR1 is MGHRA and CDR2 is YSYEKL. V dropped 1 base and J dropped 0 bases, with 9 bases sitting between them. This CDR3 region has 15 residues.

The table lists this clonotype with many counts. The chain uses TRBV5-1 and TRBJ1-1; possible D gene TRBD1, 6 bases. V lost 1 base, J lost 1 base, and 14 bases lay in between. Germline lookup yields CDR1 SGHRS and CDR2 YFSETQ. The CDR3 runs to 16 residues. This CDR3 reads CASSLSFGTSNTEAFF. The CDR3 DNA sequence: TGCGCCAGCAGCTTGAGTTTTGGGACATCGAACACTGAAGCTTTCTTT.

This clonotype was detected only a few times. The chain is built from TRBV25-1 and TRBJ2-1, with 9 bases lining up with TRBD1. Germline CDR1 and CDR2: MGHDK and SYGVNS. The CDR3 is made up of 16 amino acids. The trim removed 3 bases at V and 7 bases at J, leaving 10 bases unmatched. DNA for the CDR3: TGTGCCAGCAGTGATATTGGGACAGGGCCCCGTAATGAGCAGTTCTTC. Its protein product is CASSDIGTGPRNEQFF.

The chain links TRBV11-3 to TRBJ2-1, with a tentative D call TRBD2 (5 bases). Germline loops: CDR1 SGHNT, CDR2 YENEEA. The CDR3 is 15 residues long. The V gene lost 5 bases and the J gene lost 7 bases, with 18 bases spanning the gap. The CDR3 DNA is TGTGCCAGCAGCCAACGGAGCGGCTCAACAAATGAGCAGTTCTTC. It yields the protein CASSQRSGSTNEQFF.

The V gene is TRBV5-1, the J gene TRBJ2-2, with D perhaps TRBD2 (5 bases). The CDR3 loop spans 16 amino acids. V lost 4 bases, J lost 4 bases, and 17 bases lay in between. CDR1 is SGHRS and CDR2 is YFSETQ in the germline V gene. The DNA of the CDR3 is TGCGCCAGCAGCGCTGGGGTGCTAGAGGGCACCGGGGAGCTGTTTTTT. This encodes CASSAGVLEGTGELFF.

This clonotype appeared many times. The CDR3 bases are TGTGCCAGCAGCCACTGGGACACCTATGGCTACACCTTC. Translation: CASSHWDTYGYTF. V and J are TRBV4-2 and TRBJ1-2; D may be TRBD1 (6 bases). The CDR3 sequence is 13 residues long. Per germline, CDR1 LGHNA and CDR2 YNFKEQ. Between the trimmed V and J ends, which lost 3 bases and 4 bases, there was a span of 9 bases.

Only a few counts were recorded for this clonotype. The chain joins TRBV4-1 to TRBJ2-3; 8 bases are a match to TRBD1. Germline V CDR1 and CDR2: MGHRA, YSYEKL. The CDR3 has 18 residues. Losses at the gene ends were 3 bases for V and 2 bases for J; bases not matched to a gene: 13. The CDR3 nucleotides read TGCGCCAGCAGCCACCCGACAAACGGGACAGGAGACACAGATACGCAGTATTTT. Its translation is CASSHPTNGTGDTDTQYF.

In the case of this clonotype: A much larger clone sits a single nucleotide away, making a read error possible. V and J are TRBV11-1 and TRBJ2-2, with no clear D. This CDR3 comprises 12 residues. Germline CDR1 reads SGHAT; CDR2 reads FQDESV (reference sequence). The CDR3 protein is CPSSWDRGELFF. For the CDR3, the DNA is TGTCCCAGCAGCTGGGATCGCGGGGAGCTGTTTTTT.

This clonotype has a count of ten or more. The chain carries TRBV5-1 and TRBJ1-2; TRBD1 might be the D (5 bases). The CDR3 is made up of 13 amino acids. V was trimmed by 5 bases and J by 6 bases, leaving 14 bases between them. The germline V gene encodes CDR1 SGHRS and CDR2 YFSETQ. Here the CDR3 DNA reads TGCGCCAGCAGGGTGCCCAGGGACGATGGCTACACCTTC. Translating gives CASRVPRDDGYTF.

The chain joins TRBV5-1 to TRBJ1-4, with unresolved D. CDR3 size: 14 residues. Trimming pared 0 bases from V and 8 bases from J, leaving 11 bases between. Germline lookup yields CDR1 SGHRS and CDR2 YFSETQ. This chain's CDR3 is CASSLGPEEEKLFF. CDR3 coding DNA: TGCGCCAGCAGCTTGGGCCCTGAGGAAGAAAAACTGTTTTTT.

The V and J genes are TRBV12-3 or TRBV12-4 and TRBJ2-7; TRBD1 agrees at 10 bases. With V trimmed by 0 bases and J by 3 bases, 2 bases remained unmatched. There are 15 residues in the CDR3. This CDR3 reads CASSLADRGDYEQYF. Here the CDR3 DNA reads TGTGCCAGCAGTTTAGCGGACAGGGGGGACTACGAGCAGTACTTC.

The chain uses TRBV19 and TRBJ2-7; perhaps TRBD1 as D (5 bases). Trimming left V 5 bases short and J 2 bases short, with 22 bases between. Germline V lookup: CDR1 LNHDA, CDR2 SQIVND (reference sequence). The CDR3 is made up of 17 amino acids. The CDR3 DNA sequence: TGTGCCAGTAGTCCTGGGCGTGGGGCAGAAAAAGCCTACGAGCAGTACTTC. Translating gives CASSPGRGAEKAYEQYF.